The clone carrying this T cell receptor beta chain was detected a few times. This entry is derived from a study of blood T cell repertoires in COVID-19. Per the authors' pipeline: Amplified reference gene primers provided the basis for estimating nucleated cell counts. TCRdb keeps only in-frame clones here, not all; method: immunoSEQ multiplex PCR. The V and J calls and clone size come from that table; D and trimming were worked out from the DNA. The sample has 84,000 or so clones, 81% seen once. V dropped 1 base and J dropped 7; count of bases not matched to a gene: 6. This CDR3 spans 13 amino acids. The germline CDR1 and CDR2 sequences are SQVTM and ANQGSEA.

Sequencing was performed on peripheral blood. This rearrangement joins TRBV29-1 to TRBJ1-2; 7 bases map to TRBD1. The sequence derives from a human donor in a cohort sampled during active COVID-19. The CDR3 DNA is TGCAGCGTTGAAGTAAGGGGGCGAGTTGGCTACACCTTC. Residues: CSVEVRGRVGYTF.